The 9 T cell receptor beta chains below were found in one sample sequenced in a study of shared clonotypes between healthy human individuals. TCRdb keeps only in-frame clones here, not all; method: immunoSEQ multiplex PCR. The sample yields about 2.4 million clones, 93% seen once. Sequencing was carried out using naive CD4+ T cells from PBMCs. Subset reported: CD45RA+ positively selected. Every receptor here comes from a man aged 18 to 29 in good health. Some clones in this sample may be carry-over from other donors' samples.

The chain joins TRBV2 to TRBJ1-3; 9 bases line up with TRBD1. The V and J ends lost 4 bases and 7 bases, in that order; junction bases with no gene match: 5. The germline V gene has CDR1 SNHLY and CDR2 FYNNEI. CDR3 size: 14 residues. CDR3 DNA sequence: TGTGCCAGCAGTGCCGGGACAGGGTCTAACACCATATATTTT. Translated, it gives CASSAGTGSNTIYF.

The V and J genes are TRBV28 and TRBJ2-5; D ambiguous. This CDR3 has 13 residues. The germline V gene encodes CDR1 MDHEN and CDR2 SYDVKM. The V gene lost 2 bases and the J gene lost 0 bases, with 4 bases spanning the gap. CDR3 loop: CASSLRNQETQYF. The CDR3 DNA reads TGTGCCAGCAGTTTACGCAACCAAGAGACCCAGTACTTC.

This chain links TRBV19 with TRBJ2-7; perhaps TRBD2 as D (6 bases). Looked up from germline, CDR1 is LNHDA and CDR2 is SQIVND (reference sequence). CDR3 length equals 11 residues. Between the trimmed V and J ends, which lost 4 bases and 7 bases, there was a span of 8 bases. The CDR3 is CASSRGGEQYF. As DNA, the CDR3 is TGTGCCAGTAGTAGAGGAGGGGAGCAGTACTTC.

The gene calls are TRBV11-2 and TRBJ2-6; possibly TRBD1 for D (6 bases). V was trimmed by 5 bases and J by 0 bases, leaving 14 bases between them. This CDR3 has 17 amino acids. Germline CDR1 reads SGHAT; CDR2 reads FQNNGV. CDR3 protein: CASSLGQRASGANVLTF. The DNA of the CDR3 is TGTGCCAGCAGCCTCGGACAGAGAGCCTCTGGGGCCAACGTCCTGACTTTC. Together with reference TRBV11-2 and TRBJ2-6, the CDR3 gives the full variable domain: EAGVAQSPRYKIIEKRQSVAFWCNPISGHATLYWYQQILGQGPKLLIQFQNNGVVDDSQLPKDRFSAERLKGVDSTLKIQPAKLEDSAVYLCASSLGQRASGANVLTFGAGSRLTVL.

This rearrangement joins TRBV28 to TRBJ1-2; D not certain. Germline CDR1 MDHEN, CDR2 SYDVKM. With 5 bases removed from V and 7 bases from J, the gap between germline ends came to 11 bases. CDR3 size: 12 residues. This chain's CDR3 is CASSPSPPGYTF. In DNA form, the CDR3 reads TGTGCCAGCAGTCCTAGCCCCCCTGGCTACACCTTC.

In this sample, this clone turned up once. V is TRBV28 and J is TRBJ1-1; 7 nucleotides match TRBD1. There are 13 residues in the CDR3. Germline CDR1 is MDHEN and CDR2 is SYDVKM. J was trimmed by 6 bases and V by 3 bases; bases with no gene match: 4. The chain's CDR3 is CASSLEGAAEAFF. The CDR3 DNA is TGTGCCAGCAGTTTGGAGGGGGCGGCTGAAGCTTTCTTT.

This rearrangement joins TRBV4-1 to TRBJ2-1; possible D gene TRBD2, 6 bases. The germline gives CDR1 MGHRA, CDR2 YSYEKL. V gave up 4 bases and J gave up 6 bases, with 10 bases separating them. This CDR3 contains 13 residues. Here the CDR3 DNA reads TGCGCCAGCAGCCGCGGGACTCTCAATGAGCAGTTCTTC. As protein: CASSRGTLNEQFF.

The chain couples TRBV7-8 to TRBJ2-7, with TRBD1 matching over 11 bases. The CDR3 length is 15 residues. J gave up 2 bases and V 5 bases, and 5 bases lay outside the gene matches. The germline CDR1 and CDR2 sequences are SGHVS and FQNEAQ. The chain's CDR3 is CASSPSGQGAYEQYF. The CDR3, as DNA: TGTGCCAGCAGCCCTTCGGGACAGGGGGCCTACGAGCAGTACTTC.

This chain links TRBV28 with TRBJ1-2, with TRBD1 as a possible D gene (5 bases). The V end was cut by 4 bases, the J end by 3 bases, with 12 bases between. CDR3 length equals 14 residues. Germline-derived CDR1 and CDR2 are MDHEN and SYDVKM. CDR3 region: CASSSFSTDYGYTF. CDR3 DNA: TGTGCCAGCAGTTCTTTTTCGACAGACTATGGCTACACCTTC.